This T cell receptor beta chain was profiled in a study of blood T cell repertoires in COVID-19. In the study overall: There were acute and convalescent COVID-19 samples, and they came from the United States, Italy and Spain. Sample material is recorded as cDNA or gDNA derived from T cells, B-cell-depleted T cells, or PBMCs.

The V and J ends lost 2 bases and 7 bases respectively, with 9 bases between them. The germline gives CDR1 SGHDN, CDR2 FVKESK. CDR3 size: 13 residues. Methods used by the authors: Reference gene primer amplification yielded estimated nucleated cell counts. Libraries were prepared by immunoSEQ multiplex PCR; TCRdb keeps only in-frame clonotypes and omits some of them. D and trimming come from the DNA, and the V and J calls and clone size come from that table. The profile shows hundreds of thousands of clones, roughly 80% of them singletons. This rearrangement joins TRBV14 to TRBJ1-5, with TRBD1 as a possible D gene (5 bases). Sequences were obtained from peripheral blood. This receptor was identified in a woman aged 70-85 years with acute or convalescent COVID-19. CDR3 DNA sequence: TGTGCCAGCAGCCAATCCCGGGGGCAGCCCCAGCATTTT. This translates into CASSQSRGQPQHF.